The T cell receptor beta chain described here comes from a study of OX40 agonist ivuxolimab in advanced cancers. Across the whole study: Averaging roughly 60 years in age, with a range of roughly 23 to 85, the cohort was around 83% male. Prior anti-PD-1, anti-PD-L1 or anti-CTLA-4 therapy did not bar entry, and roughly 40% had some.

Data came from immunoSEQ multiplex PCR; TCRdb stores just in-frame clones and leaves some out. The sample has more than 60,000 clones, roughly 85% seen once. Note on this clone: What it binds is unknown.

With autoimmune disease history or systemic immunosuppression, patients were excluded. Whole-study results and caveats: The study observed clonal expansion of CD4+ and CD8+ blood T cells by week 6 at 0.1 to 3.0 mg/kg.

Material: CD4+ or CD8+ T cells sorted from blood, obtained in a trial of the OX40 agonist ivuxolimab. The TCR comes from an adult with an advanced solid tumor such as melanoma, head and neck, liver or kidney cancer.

The CDR3 protein is CASSFSGGAGEQFF. CDR3 DNA sequence: TGTGCCAGCAGCTTTAGCGGGGGGGCCGGGGAGCAGTTCTTC. The genes are TRBV11-2 and TRBJ2-1; 11 bases fit TRBD2. Looked up from germline, CDR1 is SGHAT and CDR2 is FQNNGV. The junction had 5 bases not matched to a gene; V was cut back by 3 bases and J by 10 bases. The CDR3 consists of 14 residues.